This T cell receptor (beta chain) is from a study of graft-versus-host responses after intestinal transplantation. In the study overall: Recipients obtained multivisceral, liver-intestinal, or isolated intestinal transplants.

Profiling relied on immunoSEQ multiplex PCR, and the TCRdb table lists in-frame clones only, not all of them. The sample has fewer than 25,000 clones, 70% to 90% seen once. Study-wide findings and caveats: Graft-donor T cell macrochimerism in patients accompanied high graft-versus-host to host-versus-graft clonal ratios in allografts. Some GvH clones appeared in ileal mucosa or blood before recipient bone marrow. Among circulating GvH clones, peak levels were associated with early post-transplant declines in HvG clones.

Per germline, CDR1 SGHTS and CDR2 YDEGEE. Trimming stripped 4 bases from V and 6 bases from J, with 20 bases between. The CDR3 totals 15 residues. A word on this clone: Its target is unknown.

The starting material was PBMCs, obtained 450 to 480 days after intestinal transplant. This clonotype was sampled from a human patient who received an intestinal transplant, so some T cells may come from the graft donor. J is TRBJ2-7 and V is TRBV5-8; D remains unclear. The CDR3 nucleotides are TGTGCCAGCAGCCTTGACATGGAAAGGGTCCGCGAGCAGTACTTC. Protein product: CASSLDMERVREQYF.